The clone carrying this T cell receptor (beta chain) appeared a few times. This CDR3 is also generated by other DNA sequences in the sample. The source of the sample is a study of CD8+ T cells in alopecia areata. In the study overall: The protocol delivered tofacitinib for 6 to 18 months, then withdrew it for 6 months.

In germline, CDR1 is SQVTM, CDR2 ANQGSEA. The CDR3 covers 12 residues. Trimming cost V 6 bases and J 1 base, with 8 bases left between them. The researchers isolated CD4+ and CD8+ T cells from PBMCs by sorting. It was cDNA, reverse transcribed from extracted RNA, that served as the sequencing template. The assay was immunoSEQ multiplex PCR, and TCRdb's table has in-frame clones only and misses some. The sample holds 140,000 or so clones, approximately 50% seen once. The chain carries TRBV29-1 and TRBJ2-3; weak D call: TRBD2 (5 bases). Sequences were derived from CD4+ T cells sorted from blood, sampled at week 0. The clonotype was recovered from a human donor with alopecia areata. The CDR3 DNA is TGCAGCGTGGAGAGGGGCACAGATACGCAGTATTTT. The encoded protein is CSVERGTDTQYF.